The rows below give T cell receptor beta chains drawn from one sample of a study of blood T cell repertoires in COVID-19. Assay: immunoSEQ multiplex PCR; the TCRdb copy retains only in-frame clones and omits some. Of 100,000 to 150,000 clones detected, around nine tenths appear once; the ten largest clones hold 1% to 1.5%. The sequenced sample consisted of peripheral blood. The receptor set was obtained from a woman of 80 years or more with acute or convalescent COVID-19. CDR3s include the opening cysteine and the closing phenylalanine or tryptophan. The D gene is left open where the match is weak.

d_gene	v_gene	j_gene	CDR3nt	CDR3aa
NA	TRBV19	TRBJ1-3	TGTGCCAGTAGTGCCAGGGAAAGGGGCTCTGGAAACACCATATATTTT	CASSARERGSGNTIYF
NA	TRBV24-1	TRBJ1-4	TGTGCCAACAACTCGGGGACTAATGAAAAACTGTTTTTT	CANNSGTNEKLFF
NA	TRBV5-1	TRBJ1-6	TGCGCCAGCAGAAATCTCAGGGGCGGTTCACCCCTCCACTTT	CASRNLRGGSPLHF
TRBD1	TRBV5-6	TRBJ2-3	TGTGCCAGCAGCTACGGACAGGGTTTGACAGATACGCAGTATTTT	CASSYGQGLTDTQYF
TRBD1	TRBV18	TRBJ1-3	TGTGCCAGCTCACTTAACAGGGGAAACTCTGGAAACACCATATATTTT	CASSLNRGNSGNTIYF
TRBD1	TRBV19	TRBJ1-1	TGTGCCAGTACCTATTCCGCCACAGGGGGGAAAGCTTTCTTT	CASTYSATGGKAFF
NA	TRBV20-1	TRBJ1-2	TGCAGTGCTAGGCGGGACCGTGGGAACACCTTC	CSARRDRGNTF
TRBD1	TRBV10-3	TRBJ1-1	TGTGCCATCAGTGGGGGACAGGCGAGGCAAATGAACACTGAAGCTTTCTTT	CAISGGQARQMNTEAFF
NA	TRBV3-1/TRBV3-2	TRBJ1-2	TGTGCCAGCAGCCGGACCCAGGGAGGTGGCTACACCTTC	CASSRTQGGGYTF
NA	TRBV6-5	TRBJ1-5	TGTGCCAGCAGTAACGAGGACAGCGATCAGCCCCAGCATTTT	CASSNEDSDQPQHF